This T cell receptor beta chain was identified during a study of identical twins. Unique molecular identifiers were present on the cDNA, which also gained a universal primer site by template switching. From the 5' RACE reads, TCRdb called clonotypes with MiXCR, one entry per CDR3 protein. This table has 310,000 or so distinct CDR3 sequences, 6.5% to 9.5% appearing once. This sample also appeared in a second study, on yellow fever vaccine responses in identical twins.

The TCR originated in a woman under 30 in good health. Sequenced: memory (CD45RO+) T cells sorted from blood.

DNA of the CDR3: TGCGCCAGCAGCTTGGCGAGGGGACCTAATGAAAAACTGTTTTTT. Encoded protein: CASSLARGPNEKLFF. This chain connects TRBV5-1 to TRBJ1-4, with D perhaps matching TRBD1 (5 bases). V was cut by 0 bases and J by 3 bases, with 9 bases left in between. This CDR3 comprises 15 residues. Germline values: CDR1 SGHRS, CDR2 YFSETQ.